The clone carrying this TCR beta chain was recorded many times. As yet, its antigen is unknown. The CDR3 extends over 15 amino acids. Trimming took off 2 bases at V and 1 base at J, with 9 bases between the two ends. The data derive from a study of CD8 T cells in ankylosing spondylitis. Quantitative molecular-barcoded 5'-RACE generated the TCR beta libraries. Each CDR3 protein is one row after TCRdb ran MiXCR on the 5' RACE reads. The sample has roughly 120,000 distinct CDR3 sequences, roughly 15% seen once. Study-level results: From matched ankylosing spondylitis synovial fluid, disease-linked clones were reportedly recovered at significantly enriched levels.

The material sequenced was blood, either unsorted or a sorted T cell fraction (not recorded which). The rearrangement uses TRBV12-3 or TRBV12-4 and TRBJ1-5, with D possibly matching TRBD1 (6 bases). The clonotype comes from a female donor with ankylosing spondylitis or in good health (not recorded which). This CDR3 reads CASSLTGLSNQPQHF. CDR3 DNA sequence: TGTGCCAGCAGTTTAACAGGGCTAAGCAATCAGCCCCAGCATTTT.